Below, 31 T cell receptor beta chains from the same sample are listed, as sequenced in a study of OX40 agonist ivuxolimab in advanced cancers. TCRdb's copy holds only in-frame clones and misses some; the assay was immunoSEQ multiplex PCR. The table includes tens of thousands of clones, about nine tenths detected once. Sequencing was performed on CD4+ or CD8+ T cells sorted from blood, taken in a trial of the OX40 agonist ivuxolimab. These receptors all come from an adult with an advanced solid tumor such as melanoma, head and neck, liver or kidney cancer.

CDR3 protein: CASSAGTGNTEAFF. CDR3 in DNA: TGTGCCAGCAGCGCCGGTACGGGGAACACTGAAGCTTTCTTT. The rearrangement joins TRBV7-9 to TRBJ1-1; the D is unclear. Trimming pared 5 bases from V and 1 base from J, leaving 11 bases between. The CDR3 contains 14 residues. CDR1 is SEHNR and CDR2 is FQNEAQ in the germline V gene (reference sequence). Together with reference TRBV7-9 and TRBJ1-1, the CDR3 gives the full variable domain: DTGVSQNPRHKITKRGQNVTFRCDPISEHNRLYWYRQTLGQGPEFLTYFQNEAQLEKSRLLSDRFSAERPKGSFSTLEIQRTEQGDSAMYLCASSAGTGNTEAFFGQGTRLTVV.

This clone was seen more than once but under ten times. J is TRBJ2-1 and V is TRBV19, with D perhaps TRBD1 (6 bases). Looked up from germline, CDR1 is LNHDA and CDR2 is SQIVND (reference sequence). The V gene lost 3 bases and the J gene lost 8 bases, with 17 bases spanning the gap. CDR3 length: 15 residues. The chain's CDR3 is CASSIQRLGAHEQFF. In DNA form, the CDR3 reads TGTGCCAGTAGTATTCAACGTTTGGGGGCCCATGAGCAGTTCTTC.

This clone was seen only once. Other DNA sequences from this sample encode an identical CDR3 as well. The chain recombines TRBV6-5 with TRBJ2-7, with TRBD1 identical over 10 bases. The CDR3 totals 14 residues. Germline CDR1 is MNHEY and CDR2 is SVGAGI. V was pared by 8 bases and J by 4 bases, with 8 bases of the junction left unmatched. The CDR3 loop is CASRPDRGPYEQYF. For the CDR3, the DNA is TGTGCCAGCCGACCCGACAGGGGGCCTTACGAGCAGTACTTC.

J is TRBJ2-3 and V is TRBV29-1, with 7 bases aligning to TRBD1. From germline, CDR1 is SQVTM and CDR2 ANQGSEA. This CDR3 has 13 residues. CDR3 amino acids: CTADTGVADTQYF. CDR3 DNA sequence: TGCACCGCGGACACAGGGGTCGCAGATACGCAGTATTTT.

Remarks on this clone: In the same sample, other DNA sequences code for this CDR3. The CDR3 sequence is CASSRTGDSNQPQHF. The CDR3, as DNA: TGTGCCAGCAGTCGCACAGGGGATAGCAATCAGCCCCAGCATTTT. The chain combines TRBV6-5 with TRBJ1-5, with 7 bases lining up with TRBD1. The CDR3 totals 15 residues. Unmatched junction bases numbered 4, after V lost 5 bases and J lost 0 bases. The germline V gene encodes CDR1 MNHEY and CDR2 SVGAGI.

The chain combines TRBV14 with TRBJ2-2; D uncertain. This CDR3 contains 12 residues. The V and J ends lost 6 bases and 6 bases respectively, with 8 bases between them. Germline V gene sequence: CDR1 SGHDN, CDR2 FVKESK. The CDR3 loop is CASRWTAGELFF. CDR3 bases: TGTGCCAGCAGGTGGACGGCCGGGGAGCTGTTTTTT.

The chain joins TRBV7-2 to TRBJ2-4, with D perhaps given as TRBD1 or TRBD2 (5 bases each). This CDR3 comprises 14 residues. Trimming pared 4 bases from V and 15 bases from J, leaving 22 bases between. CDR1 and CDR2 (germline): SGHTA, FQGNSA. CDR3 sequence: CASSSHVVWGRRYF. CDR3 nucleotide sequence: TGTGCCAGCAGCTCGCATGTCGTTTGGGGACGGCGGTACTTC.

The gene calls are TRBV7-9 and TRBJ2-5; 8 bases are a match to TRBD1. The V and J ends lost 3 bases and 5 bases, in that order; junction bases with no gene match: 5. The CDR3 has 14 amino acids. Germline lookup yields CDR1 SEHNR and CDR2 FQNEAQ (reference sequence). The CDR3 spells CASSLAGGWETQYF. The CDR3 DNA reads TGTGCCAGCAGCTTGGCAGGGGGCTGGGAGACCCAGTACTTC.

This clone was seen once. This chain links TRBV14 with TRBJ2-1; tentative D call: TRBD2 (6 bases). CDR1 is SGHDN, CDR2 FVKESK, per germline. The CDR3 extends over 16 amino acids. Trimming removed 5 bases from V and 8 bases from J, with 22 bases in between. The CDR3 DNA is TGTGCCAGCAGCTCCCTGGGGCTAGCGAGGTTCGATGAGCAGTTCTTC. Amino acids: CASSSLGLARFDEQFF.

The chain carries TRBV4-1 and TRBJ2-1; 9 bases line up with TRBD2. The J segment lost 7 bases and the V segment lost 1 base, leaving 11 bases of the junction unmatched. The CDR3 extends over 17 amino acids. Germline V lookup: CDR1 MGHRA, CDR2 YSYEKL. The CDR3 nucleotides read TGCGCCAGCAGCCAAGGTAGTGTTAGCGGGAGTCGAAATGAGCAGTTCTTC. It encodes CASSQGSVSGSRNEQFF.

The chain is built from TRBV2 and TRBJ1-4, with a weak D call TRBD1 (6 bases). This CDR3 is 15 amino acids long. With 6 bases removed from V and 8 bases from J, the gap between germline ends came to 19 bases. The germline V gene has CDR1 SNHLY and CDR2 FYNNEI. The CDR3 loop reads CASSIYNRDGEKLFF. CDR3 coding DNA: TGTGCCAGCAGCATATATAACAGGGACGGCGAAAAACTGTTTTTT.

This clone is a singleton in its sample. V is TRBV21-1 and J is TRBJ1-1; TRBD1, the table's D call, lacks a check against the DNA. TRBV21-1 is recorded as a pseudogene. This CDR3 is 16 amino acids long. The CDR3 sequence: CASIPKPSGGNTEAFF. The CDR3 DNA is TGTGCCAGCATCCCGAAACCTTCAGGGGGGAACACTGAAGCTTTCTTT.

This rearrangement joins TRBV25-1 to TRBJ1-1; tentatively, D is TRBD1 (5 bases). This CDR3 is built from 11 residues. In germline, CDR1 is MGHDK, CDR2 SYGVNS. The V end was cut by 7 bases, the J end by 3 bases, with 6 bases between. In nucleotides, the CDR3 is TGTGCCAGCAAGGGGTACACTGAAGCTTTCTTT. Protein: CASKGYTEAFF.

The chain carries TRBV5-6 and TRBJ1-2, with 8 bases lining up with TRBD1. Germline-derived CDR1 and CDR2 are SGHDT and YYEEEE. The CDR3 covers 15 residues. The V gene end was trimmed by 4 bases and the J gene end by 4 bases; junction bases not matched to a gene: 9. The chain's CDR3 is CASSGTGGLFYGYTF. The CDR3 nucleotides are TGTGCCAGCAGCGGAACAGGGGGACTTTTCTATGGCTACACCTTC. The variable domain in full, with the rest retrieved from reference TRBV5-6 and TRBJ1-2, is DAGVTQSPTHLIKTRGQQVTLRCSPKSGHDTVSWYQQALGQGPQFIFQYYEEEERQRGNFPDRFSGHQFPNYSSELNVNALLLGDSALYLCASSGTGGLFYGYTFGSGTRLTVV.

The rearrangement joins TRBV6-6 to TRBJ2-7; 9 positions agree with TRBD2. The germline V gene has CDR1 MNHNY and CDR2 SVGAGI (reference sequence). V shed 8 bases and J 0 bases; nucleotides not matched to a gene: 5. This CDR3 has 14 amino acids. The CDR3: CASWAGGSSYEQYF. As DNA, the CDR3 is TGTGCCAGCTGGGCGGGGGGGAGCTCCTACGAGCAGTACTTC.

V is TRBV5-6 and J is TRBJ1-1; the D is unclear. Trimming left V 1 base short and J 5 bases short, with 9 bases between. This CDR3 has 13 residues. CDR1 is SGHDT and CDR2 is YYEEEE in the germline V gene. CDR3 amino acids: CASSLRRRTEAFF. As DNA, the CDR3 is TGTGCCAGCAGCTTGCGCAGAAGGACTGAAGCTTTCTTT.

J is TRBJ2-7 and V is TRBV6-5; the D is unclear. Deletions cut 5 bases from V and 6 bases from J, with 14 bases between. Looked up from germline, CDR1 is MNHEY and CDR2 is SVGAGI. The CDR3 spans 13 residues. In nucleotides, the CDR3 is TGTGCCAGCAGTCAGCCTCAGAAGGTCGAGCAGTACTTC. This translates into CASSQPQKVEQYF.

The J gene is TRBJ2-1, the V gene TRBV15, with a tentative D call TRBD2 (6 bases). Germline values: CDR1 LNHNV, CDR2 YYDKDF (reference sequence). V lost 3 bases, J lost 12 bases, and 27 bases lay in between. The CDR3 length is 17 residues. The CDR3 here is CATSSQWQTSRAGWQFF. The CDR3 DNA follows: TGTGCCACCAGCAGCCAATGGCAGACTAGTAGGGCCGGTTGGCAGTTCTTC. Full variable domain (missing parts from reference TRBV15 and TRBJ2-1): DAMVIQNPRYQVTQFGKPVTLSCSQTLNHNVMYWYQQKSSQAPKLLFHYYDKDFNNEADTPDNFQSRRPNTSFCFLDIRSPGLGDTAMYLCATSSQWQTSRAGWQFFGPGTRLTVL.

The chain recombines TRBV18 with TRBJ2-6, with 7 bases lining up with TRBD1. The CDR3 extends over 18 amino acids. The germline V gene has CDR1 KGHSH and CDR2 LQKENI. Trimming took 3 bases from V and 0 from J; bases not matched to a gene: 8. The CDR3 DNA sequence: TGTGCCAGCTCACCTTCGGGACAGCCGAGCTCTGGGGCCAACGTCCTGACTTTC. It translates to CASSPSGQPSSGANVLTF.

J is TRBJ1-5 and V is TRBV19, with a possible D match to TRBD1 (6 bases). With 6 bases removed from V and 6 bases from J, the gap between germline ends came to 24 bases. In germline, CDR1 is LNHDA, CDR2 SQIVND (reference sequence). The CDR3 length is 17 residues. This CDR3 is CASSRRGHPVGSQPQHF. CDR3 DNA: TGTGCCAGTAGCAGAAGGGGACATCCCGTGGGGAGTCAGCCCCAGCATTTT. The full variable domain, rest sourced from reference TRBV19 and TRBJ1-5, is DGGITQSPKYLFRKEGQNVTLSCEQNLNHDAMYWYRQDPGQGLRLIYYSQIVNDFQKGDIAEGYSVSREKKESFPLTVTSAQKNPTAFYLCASSRRGHPVGSQPQHFGDGTRLSIL.

This clone showed up just a few times. This chain's CDR3 is CASSIVGQGTNTGELFF. CDR3 nucleotides: TGTGCCAGTAGTATAGTAGGCCAGGGAACTAACACCGGGGAGCTGTTTTTT. The J gene is TRBJ2-2, the V gene TRBV19; a possible D gene is TRBD1 (5 bases). Deletions cut 1 base from V and 2 bases from J, with 14 bases between. The CDR3 spans 17 residues. Per germline, CDR1 LNHDA and CDR2 SQIVND (reference sequence).

Points on this clone: Other DNA sequences within the sample encode an identical CDR3. The V and J genes are TRBV18 and TRBJ2-7; tentatively, D is TRBD1 or TRBD2 (5 bases each). Germline V gene lookup returns CDR1 KGHSH and CDR2 LQKENI. The CDR3 loop spans 13 amino acids. The germline V and J ends were trimmed by 2 bases and 2 bases, with 7 bases remaining between them. CDR3 sequence reads: CASSPGGTYEQYF. The CDR3 bases are TGTGCCAGCTCACCAGGGGGTACCTACGAGCAGTACTTC.

V is TRBV4-1 and J is TRBJ2-3; 12 bases match TRBD2. V lost 5 bases, J lost 2 bases, and 5 bases stayed unmatched. The germline V gene has CDR1 MGHRA and CDR2 YSYEKL. The CDR3 consists of 16 residues. The CDR3 loop is CASSSGLAGLTDTQYF. CDR3 nucleotide sequence: TGCGCCAGCAGCTCCGGACTAGCGGGGCTCACAGATACGCAGTATTTT.

The chain combines TRBV19 with TRBJ1-1, with D unclear. Germline V lookup: CDR1 LNHDA, CDR2 SQIVND (reference sequence). This CDR3 region has 14 residues. V was trimmed by 6 bases and J by 4 bases, leaving 15 bases between them. The CDR3 sequence: CASRSPATGTEAFF. The CDR3 nucleotides are TGTGCCAGTAGATCACCAGCCACGGGCACTGAAGCTTTCTTT.

This sequence joins TRBV28 and TRBJ1-1; D is unresolved. Trimming left V 8 bases short and J 5 bases short, with 21 bases between. Germline CDR1 and CDR2: MDHEN and SYDVKM. The CDR3 covers 15 residues. The chain's CDR3 is CASPPSRAGGTEAFF. CDR3 DNA sequence: TGTGCCAGCCCCCCCTCGAGGGCGGGTGGAACTGAAGCTTTCTTT.

The genes are TRBV21-1 and TRBJ2-3; TRBD2 is the table's D call, not checked against the DNA. TRBV21-1 is flagged as a pseudogene. The length of the CDR3 is 14 residues. In DNA form, the CDR3 reads TGTGCCAGCAGCCGCCCGGCCGAGGAGGATACGCAGTATTTT. Its translation: CASSRPAEEDTQYF.

V usage is TRBV19 and J usage is TRBJ1-2; D remains unclear. V lost 0 bases and J 7 bases, leaving 6 bases between the germline ends. The CDR3 loop spans 12 amino acids. Germline V gives CDR1 LNHDA, CDR2 SQIVND (reference sequence). CDR3 DNA sequence: TGTGCCAGTAGTATAGAAGGGAGTGGCTACACCTTC. It translates to CASSIEGSGYTF. Variable domain in full (rest from reference TRBV19 and TRBJ1-2): DGGITQSPKYLFRKEGQNVTLSCEQNLNHDAMYWYRQDPGQGLRLIYYSQIVNDFQKGDIAEGYSVSREKKESFPLTVTSAQKNPTAFYLCASSIEGSGYTFGSGTRLTVV.

This chain links TRBV7-8 with TRBJ2-5; D is perhaps TRBD2 (5 bases). V lost 1 base and J 2 bases, leaving 8 bases between the germline ends. The CDR3 spans 14 residues. CDR1 and CDR2 (germline): SGHVS, FQNEAQ. CDR3 protein: CASSLGGLQETQYF. CDR3 in DNA: TGTGCCAGCAGCTTAGGCGGGTTGCAAGAGACCCAGTACTTC.

This chain joins TRBV5-6 and TRBJ2-4; 9 bases agree with TRBD1. The V gene's germline CDR1 is SGHDT and CDR2 YYEEEE. The ends lost 4 bases at V and 9 bases at J; junction bases unmatched: 11. The CDR3 is 15 amino acids. This CDR3 is CASSAAGTGMIIQYF. In DNA form, the CDR3 reads TGTGCCAGCAGCGCAGCCGGGACAGGGATGATCATTCAGTACTTC.

The V gene is TRBV10-3, the J gene TRBJ1-6, with a tentative D call TRBD1 (5 bases). The CDR3 runs to 14 residues. V was clipped by 4 bases and J by 7 bases, with 11 bases between them. Germline lookup yields CDR1 ENHRY and CDR2 SYGVKD. The CDR3 coding sequence is TGTGCCATCAGTGGACAGAGTACCAATTCACCCCTCCACTTT. Amino acid sequence: CAISGQSTNSPLHF.

The chain is built from TRBV18 and TRBJ2-2; D not resolved. Trimming stripped 3 bases from V and 0 bases from J, with 5 bases between. The CDR3 has 14 amino acids. The germline CDR1 and CDR2 sequences are KGHSH and LQKENI. In DNA, the CDR3 is TGTGCCAGCTCACCGAACCCGAACACCGGGGAGCTGTTTTTT. It translates to CASSPNPNTGELFF.